These T cell receptor beta chains were read from a single sample in a study of early T cells in non-severe SARS-CoV-2 infection. TCRdb reprocessed the 5' RACE reads with MiXCR, giving one entry per CDR3 protein. In the table there are more than 85,000 distinct CDR3 sequences, 16% of which are singletons. Sequenced material: whole blood, taken at baseline. All receptors derive from an adult who was a healthcare worker with PCR-confirmed SARS-CoV-2 infection or an uninfected control (not recorded which). CDR3s include the opening cysteine and the closing phenylalanine or tryptophan. The order of the fields is V gene, clone size, D gene, J gene, CDR3 DNA, CDR3 protein. A D gene is named only where the DNA matches it firmly. Not all rows give a size; the values are once, few, many and, for expanded clones, a class.

v_call: TRBV7-8
clone_size: many
d_call: TRBD2
j_call: TRBJ2-7
cdr3_nt: TGTGCCAGCAGCTTCGTAGCGGGTCAGGGATCCTACGAGCAGTACTTC
cdr3_aa: CASSFVAGQGSYEQYF

v_call: TRBV12-3/TRBV12-4
clone_size: -
d_call: -
j_call: TRBJ2-7
cdr3_nt: TGTGCCAGCAGTTTTGGGCAGTTCTCGGGGCAGTACTTC
cdr3_aa: CASSFGQFSGQYF

v_call: TRBV7-9
clone_size: -
d_call: -
j_call: TRBJ2-7
cdr3_nt: TGTGCCAGCAGCGTGTCCCGTCTCGTGGGCGAGCAGTACTTC
cdr3_aa: CASSVSRLVGEQYF

v_call: TRBV7-9
clone_size: few
d_call: -
j_call: TRBJ1-1
cdr3_nt: TGTGCCAGCAGCTTAGTAGGGAAAACTGAAGCTTTCTTT
cdr3_aa: CASSLVGKTEAFF

v_call: TRBV3-1
clone_size: -
d_call: -
j_call: TRBJ2-1
cdr3_nt: TGTGCACGGCGAGGAGCAACCCATGAGCAGTTCTTC
cdr3_aa: CARRGATHEQFF

v_call: TRBV10-2
clone_size: -
d_call: -
j_call: TRBJ2-7
cdr3_nt: TGCGCCAGCCGCGGGGAGCTCAGGGAGCAGTACTTC
cdr3_aa: CASRGELREQYF

v_call: TRBV28
clone_size: many
d_call: TRBD1
j_call: TRBJ1-2
cdr3_nt: TGTGCCAGCAGTTTACTGGGACAGGACGCTGGCTACACCTTC
cdr3_aa: CASSLLGQDAGYTF

v_call: TRBV20-1
clone_size: few
d_call: -
j_call: TRBJ2-7
cdr3_nt: TGCAGTGCCTACCCCGAGCAGTACTTC
cdr3_aa: CSAYPEQYF

v_call: TRBV27
clone_size: -
d_call: -
j_call: TRBJ2-1
cdr3_nt: TGTGCCAGCAGTTTATCTCTGCAGGCGGGATATGGGGATGAGCAGTTCTTC
cdr3_aa: CASSLSLQAGYGDEQFF

v_call: TRBV5-4
clone_size: -
d_call: TRBD2
j_call: TRBJ2-5
cdr3_nt: TGTGCCAGCAGCCGACTAGCGGGAGGGCTGGAGACCCAGTACTTC
cdr3_aa: CASSRLAGGLETQYF

v_call: TRBV20-1
clone_size: few
d_call: -
j_call: TRBJ2-7
cdr3_nt: TGCAGTGCTAGTGGCGTACTTACCCGTCCCTACGAGCAGTACTTC
cdr3_aa: CSASGVLTRPYEQYF

v_call: TRBV12-3/TRBV12-4
clone_size: few
d_call: -
j_call: TRBJ1-4
cdr3_nt: TGTGCCAGCGGAAGGGGTGGTGAAAAACTGTTTTTT
cdr3_aa: CASGRGGEKLFF

v_call: TRBV15
clone_size: -
d_call: -
j_call: TRBJ2-1
cdr3_nt: TGTGCCACCAGTCTTAGGTCCTCTGCTTACAATGAGCAGTTCTTC
cdr3_aa: CATSLRSSAYNEQFF

v_call: TRBV3-1
clone_size: many
d_call: TRBD2
j_call: TRBJ2-1
cdr3_nt: TGTGCCAGCAGCCAAGAAACTAGCGGGAACTATGAGCAGTTCTTC
cdr3_aa: CASSQETSGNYEQFF

v_call: TRBV6-5
clone_size: once
d_call: TRBD1
j_call: TRBJ2-3
cdr3_nt: TGTGCCAGCAGAAGGACAGGGCTCGGTAGCACAGATACGCAGTATTTT
cdr3_aa: CASRRTGLGSTDTQYF

v_call: TRBV27
clone_size: many
d_call: TRBD1
j_call: TRBJ2-1
cdr3_nt: TGTGCCAGCAGCTTACCGGCGGACAGGGGATCGAAGTTCTTC
cdr3_aa: CASSLPADRGSKFF

v_call: TRBV12-3/TRBV12-4
clone_size: many
d_call: -
j_call: TRBJ2-1
cdr3_nt: TGTGCCAGCGGGGAGGCCGGGGGAGAGCAGTTCTTC
cdr3_aa: CASGEAGGEQFF

v_call: TRBV7-7
clone_size: -
d_call: -
j_call: TRBJ2-5
cdr3_nt: TGTGCCAGCAGCTTAGTACAGGGTCCCCAGTACTTC
cdr3_aa: CASSLVQGPQYF

v_call: TRBV7-8
clone_size: -
d_call: TRBD1
j_call: TRBJ1-4
cdr3_nt: TGTGCCAGCAGCTCTAGGACAGGGTCTAATGAAAAACTGTTTTTT
cdr3_aa: CASSSRTGSNEKLFF

v_call: TRBV18
clone_size: many
d_call: -
j_call: TRBJ1-1
cdr3_nt: TGTGCCAGCTCACCACCTGAAGGTCTGGGCACTGAAGCTTTCTTT
cdr3_aa: CASSPPEGLGTEAFF

v_call: TRBV20-1
clone_size: -
d_call: -
j_call: TRBJ2-7
cdr3_nt: TGCAGTGCTAGAGGACCCCCCCTCCTCTACGAGCAGTACTTC
cdr3_aa: CSARGPPLLYEQYF

v_call: TRBV20-1
clone_size: few
d_call: TRBD1
j_call: TRBJ1-5
cdr3_nt: TGCAGTGCTACCCCAGGGGGGATAAACGCCAATCAGCCCCAGCATTTT
cdr3_aa: CSATPGGINANQPQHF

v_call: TRBV29-1
clone_size: few
d_call: TRBD2
j_call: TRBJ2-7
cdr3_nt: TGCAGCGTTGTTGTTAGCGGGAGCTACGAGCAGTACTTC
cdr3_aa: CSVVVSGSYEQYF

v_call: TRBV7-6
clone_size: many
d_call: -
j_call: TRBJ2-1
cdr3_nt: TGTGCCAGCAGCAGCCCACTAAGCTCCTACAATGAGCAGTTCTTC
cdr3_aa: CASSSPLSSYNEQFF

v_call: TRBV11-2
clone_size: -
d_call: TRBD2
j_call: TRBJ2-3
cdr3_nt: TGTGCCAGCAGCTTATGGGTTCAGCGGGAACGTGGAGATACGCAGTATTTT
cdr3_aa: CASSLWVQRERGDTQYF

v_call: TRBV20-1
clone_size: many
d_call: -
j_call: TRBJ1-4
cdr3_nt: TGCAGTGCTCCCCAATATGAAAAACTGTTTTTT
cdr3_aa: CSAPQYEKLFF

v_call: TRBV6-2/TRBV6-3
clone_size: -
d_call: -
j_call: TRBJ1-4
cdr3_nt: TGTGCCACCTCTCCCGGGACTATCAATGAAAAACTGTTTTTT
cdr3_aa: CATSPGTINEKLFF

v_call: TRBV15
clone_size: -
d_call: TRBD2
j_call: TRBJ2-3
cdr3_nt: TGTGCCACCAGCAGAGATGAGTTCGGGAGGCAAACTACGCAGTATTTT
cdr3_aa: CATSRDEFGRQTTQYF

v_call: TRBV25-1
clone_size: -
d_call: -
j_call: TRBJ2-5
cdr3_nt: TGTGCCAGCAGTGAACACGGTATCTCCCAGTACTTC
cdr3_aa: CASSEHGISQYF

v_call: TRBV2
clone_size: -
d_call: -
j_call: TRBJ2-2
cdr3_nt: TGTGCCACCCAGGACACGAACACCGGGGAGCTGTTTTTT
cdr3_aa: CATQDTNTGELFF

v_call: TRBV5-4
clone_size: -
d_call: TRBD2
j_call: TRBJ2-1
cdr3_nt: TGTGCCAGCGCCGCTAGCGGGAGGCGTAATGAGCAGTTCTTC
cdr3_aa: CASAASGRRNEQFF

v_call: TRBV12-3/TRBV12-4
clone_size: -
d_call: TRBD1
j_call: TRBJ2-1
cdr3_nt: TGTGCCAGCAGTACCCTTTCGGGACAGGAGTCCTACAATGAGCAGTTCTTC
cdr3_aa: CASSTLSGQESYNEQFF

v_call: TRBV28
clone_size: few
d_call: TRBD2
j_call: TRBJ2-1
cdr3_nt: TGTGCCAGCAGTTTGATGGGACTAGCGGGAGGTGGGCCCTACAATGAGCAGTTCTTC
cdr3_aa: CASSLMGLAGGGPYNEQFF

v_call: TRBV28
clone_size: many
d_call: TRBD2
j_call: TRBJ2-7
cdr3_nt: TGTGCCAGCAGTTTAGCGGGAGGGCGCGAGCAGTACTTC
cdr3_aa: CASSLAGGREQYF

v_call: TRBV6-5
clone_size: few
d_call: -
j_call: TRBJ2-5
cdr3_nt: TGTGCCAGCAGCCGAGACCGGGGGATAGGGAGCCAGTACTTC
cdr3_aa: CASSRDRGIGSQYF

v_call: TRBV28
clone_size: many
d_call: -
j_call: TRBJ2-3
cdr3_nt: TGTGCCAGCAGTTCCGTTAGGAGTTTGGATACGCAGTATTTT
cdr3_aa: CASSSVRSLDTQYF

v_call: TRBV20-1
clone_size: -
d_call: -
j_call: TRBJ2-1
cdr3_nt: TGCAGTGCTCGTTCGCCAGCGGACTACAATGAGCAGTTCTTC
cdr3_aa: CSARSPADYNEQFF

v_call: TRBV20-1
clone_size: few
d_call: -
j_call: TRBJ1-5
cdr3_nt: TGCAGTGCTAGTGGTGGGGTTAATCAGCCCCAGCATTTT
cdr3_aa: CSASGGVNQPQHF

v_call: TRBV7-9
clone_size: -
d_call: TRBD1
j_call: TRBJ2-7
cdr3_nt: TGTGCCAGCAGACAGGGGGCGGGTGAGCAGTACTTC
cdr3_aa: CASRQGAGEQYF

v_call: TRBV7-9
clone_size: few
d_call: -
j_call: TRBJ2-3
cdr3_nt: TGTGCCAGCAGCAATGCCATTAGCGGAAGCACAGATACGCAGTATTTT
cdr3_aa: CASSNAISGSTDTQYF

v_call: TRBV12-3/TRBV12-4
clone_size: -
d_call: -
j_call: TRBJ2-3
cdr3_nt: TGTGCCAGCAGCCGGCCAGGGATGTTTGCAGATACGCAGTATTTT
cdr3_aa: CASSRPGMFADTQYF

v_call: TRBV20-1
clone_size: -
d_call: -
j_call: TRBJ2-5
cdr3_nt: TGCAGTGCTAGTGGCCCACTCGCAACAGGGACCGCAGAGACCCAGTACTTC
cdr3_aa: CSASGPLATGTAETQYF

v_call: TRBV29-1
clone_size: -
d_call: -
j_call: TRBJ2-5
cdr3_nt: TGCAGCGTTGTAGGAGTGTCGGGCAGAGAGACCCAGTACTTC
cdr3_aa: CSVVGVSGRETQYF

v_call: TRBV28
clone_size: few
d_call: -
j_call: TRBJ2-3
cdr3_nt: TGTGCCAGCAGTTCCATCGGTACGCAGTATTTT
cdr3_aa: CASSSIGTQYF

v_call: TRBV7-8
clone_size: -
d_call: -
j_call: TRBJ2-3
cdr3_nt: TGTGCCAGCAGCCGGGACCGCCTCACAGATACGCAGTATTTT
cdr3_aa: CASSRDRLTDTQYF

v_call: TRBV10-2
clone_size: many
d_call: -
j_call: TRBJ1-3
cdr3_nt: TGCGCCAGCAGTCCAGGGCCCGGAAACACCATATATTTT
cdr3_aa: CASSPGPGNTIYF

v_call: TRBV11-2
clone_size: -
d_call: TRBD2
j_call: TRBJ2-3
cdr3_nt: TGTGCCAGCAGCTCGTCCGGGAGGGGTGCACCCACAGATACGCAGTATTTT
cdr3_aa: CASSSSGRGAPTDTQYF

v_call: TRBV14
clone_size: many
d_call: -
j_call: TRBJ1-2
cdr3_nt: TGTGCCAGCAGCCAAGTTGGAGGGAACTATGGCTACACCTTC
cdr3_aa: CASSQVGGNYGYTF